Listed below are T cell receptor beta chains from one sample, sequenced in a study of cytomegalovirus exposure and HLA in healthy donors. TCRdb keeps only in-frame clones here, not all; method: immunoSEQ multiplex PCR. The repertoire holds approximately 160,000 clones, with roughly nine tenths as singletons. Input material: PBMCs. The receptor source for this set is a woman aged 25 to 45 in good health and CMV-seronegative. Each CDR3 is given with its conserved first and last residue.

J gene	V gene	CDR3 protein
TRBJ1-1	TRBV6-5	CASSWGTEAFF
TRBJ1-5	TRBV5-6	CASSFRTGGSNQPQHF
TRBJ2-7	TRBV5-6	CASSFFQGDDEQYF
TRBJ1-1	TRBV4-1	CASSQRGRGTEAFF
TRBJ2-2	TRBV6-5	CASSYSTDTGELFF
TRBJ1-2	TRBV18	CASSPTTGAGYTF
TRBJ1-2	TRBV18	CASSPPLGQGGIGYTF
TRBJ1-2	TRBV4-3	CASSQDLMALRGYGYTF
TRBJ2-7	TRBV13	CASSLGGAEQYF
TRBJ2-7	TRBV29-1	CSVRTSGGGEQYF
TRBJ1-1	TRBV19	CASSFGALGTEAFF
TRBJ1-1	TRBV15	CATSRGANTEAFF
TRBJ1-2	TRBV7-2	CASSLEAGEGYGYTF
TRBJ2-1	TRBV5-1	CASSARAHNEQFF
TRBJ1-4	TRBV4-1	CASSRNQGMDEKLFF
TRBJ2-3	TRBV4-3	CASSQARGGRTDTQYF
TRBJ2-7	TRBV5-3	CATISPPGSYEQYF
TRBJ1-2	TRBV29-1	CSVERDLSYGYTF
TRBJ2-3	TRBV7-9	CASRQIAGGTDTQYF
TRBJ1-4	TRBV7-8	CASSVGGTGGSSNEKLFF
TRBJ1-6	TRBV4-1	CASSQDGGAPLHF
TRBJ1-5	TRBV13	CASSLGRQPQHF
TRBJ1-3	TRBV4-3	CASSQDRGRSGNTIYF
TRBJ1-2	TRBV25-1	CASRLGTDYGYTF
TRBJ1-2	TRBV2	CASTLDRGSSGYTF
TRBJ2-3	TRBV4-1	CASSQGAADTQYF
TRBJ2-3	TRBV9	CASSVDTPGGERDTQYF
TRBJ1-2	TRBV29-1	CSVEDNYGYTF
TRBJ2-5	TRBV5-1	CASRERETQYF
TRBJ1-4	TRBV6-1	CASSESGANEKLFF
TRBJ1-5	TRBV9	CASSERTGQPQHF
TRBJ1-2	TRBV19	CASSIGEGGYTF
TRBJ2-3	TRBV4-2	CASSQDATSGVDTQYF
TRBJ1-5	TRBV30	CAWSVKGEQPQHF
TRBJ2-6	TRBV4-3	CASSQVRYSGANVLTF
TRBJ2-7	TRBV11-2	CASSSDRTGSHEQYF
TRBJ2-1	TRBV15	CATSIGSSGYYNEQFF
TRBJ2-7	TRBV18	CASSPLAGTSGYEQYF
TRBJ1-5	TRBV5-1	CARGGGSNQPQHF
TRBJ1-1	TRBV5-5	CASYRDLNTEAFF
TRBJ2-2	TRBV9	CASSVGSGYRGGELFF
TRBJ2-1	TRBV4-1	CASSQGTGVEQFF
TRBJ2-1	TRBV30	CAWEGPYNEQFF
TRBJ1-1	TRBV9	CASSVSAALNTEAFF
TRBJ2-7	TRBV4-3	CASSQRISYEQYF
TRBJ1-1	TRBV5-1	CASSLAGQRSEAFF
TRBJ2-2	TRBV9	CASSGRDSGELFF
TRBJ2-5	TRBV7-6	CASSPRPLREETQYF
TRBJ1-2	TRBV10-3	CAISGPGTGYTF